This T cell receptor beta chain stems from a study of response to subunit inactivated influenza vaccine. This clonotype was counted at least ten times. TCRdb processed the RT-PCR reads anew with MiXCR; each CDR3 protein has one entry. Of 150,000 to 200,000 distinct CDR3 sequences listed, under 13% are singletons. The CDR3 covers 13 residues. CDR1 is KGHSH, CDR2 LQKENI, per germline. Trimming left V 3 bases short and J 1 base short, with 5 bases between. The receptor was isolated from a man in his forties or fifties who received an inactivated influenza vaccine. This material consisted of non-naive T cells sorted from PBMCs, taken about 6 weeks after vaccination. This chain joins TRBV18 and TRBJ2-3, with D possibly being TRBD1 or TRBD2 (5 bases each). CDR3 sequence (DNA): TGTGCCAGCTCACCGGGGGGCACAGATACGCAGTATTTT. Its translation: CASSPGGTDTQYF. Looking up the rest from reference TRBV18 and TRBJ2-3 gives the full variable domain: NAGVMQNPRHLVRRRGQEARLRCSPMKGHSHVYWYRQLPEEGLKFMVYLQKENIIDESGMPKERFSAEFPKEGPSILRIQQVVRGDSAAYFCASSPGGTDTQYFGPGTRLTVL.